Listed below are T cell receptor beta chains from one sample, sequenced in a study of tumor-infiltrating lymphocytes in primary liver carcinoma. A single record per CDR3 protein comes from TCRdb applying MiXCR to the multiplex PCR reads. The table lists over 100,000 distinct CDR3 sequences, roughly 70% of them singletons. The specimen was tumor-adjacent normal liver tissue. The receptors come from a woman aged 55-69 years with primary liver carcinoma and hepatitis B virus infection. Each CDR3 is given with its conserved first and last residue. The order of the fields is V gene, clone size, D gene, J gene, CDR3 protein, CDR3 DNA. A D gene is named only where the DNA matches it firmly. Clone sizes are given selectively: once, few, many, or a class where the clone is expanded.

v_gene: TRBV24-1; abundance: .; d_gene: .; j_gene: TRBJ2-5; CDR3aa: CTTSDLDHRETQYF; CDR3nt: TGTACCACCAGTGATTTAGACCACAGGGAGACCCAGTACTTC
v_gene: TRBV11-1; abundance: .; d_gene: .; j_gene: TRBJ2-2; CDR3aa: CASRTSLENGELFF; CDR3nt: TGTGCCAGCAGAACGAGCCTTGAAAACGGGGAGCTGTTTTTT
v_gene: TRBV29-1; abundance: .; d_gene: .; j_gene: TRBJ2-2; CDR3aa: CSITGHYGGELFF; CDR3nt: TGCAGCATCACGGGGCACTATGGCGGGGAGCTGTTTTTT
v_gene: TRBV19; abundance: many; d_gene: TRBD2; j_gene: TRBJ2-1; CDR3aa: CASSMRKSGRNNEQFF; CDR3nt: TGTGCCAGTAGTATGAGGAAAAGCGGGAGGAACAATGAGCAGTTCTTC
v_gene: TRBV7-9; abundance: few; d_gene: .; j_gene: TRBJ2-7; CDR3aa: CASSQYGQKTSYGQYF; CDR3nt: TGTGCCAGCAGCCAATACGGACAGAAAACTTCCTACGGGCAGTACTTC
v_gene: TRBV11-2; abundance: .; d_gene: TRBD1; j_gene: TRBJ1-1; CDR3aa: CASNLGSGGEAFF; CDR3nt: TGTGCCAGCAACTTAGGATCAGGGGGTGAAGCTTTCTTT
v_gene: TRBV11-3; abundance: .; d_gene: TRBD2; j_gene: TRBJ2-1; CDR3aa: CESSQTSGLYNERFF; CDR3nt: TGTGAAAGCAGCCAGACTAGCGGACTTTACAATGAGCGGTTCTTC
v_gene: TRBV11-1; abundance: .; d_gene: .; j_gene: TRBJ1-1; CDR3aa: CASGYRQERNTEALF; CDR3nt: TGTGCCAGCGGCTACCGACAGGAGCGGAACACTGAAGCTTTATTC
v_gene: TRBV11-2; abundance: .; d_gene: .; j_gene: TRBJ1-1; CDR3aa: CASSSARGTEAFF; CDR3nt: TGTGCCAGCAGCTCCGCTCGGGGCACTGAGGCTTTCTTT
v_gene: TRBV11-2; abundance: .; d_gene: .; j_gene: TRBJ2-3; CDR3aa: CANCPLRDTQYF; CDR3nt: TGTGCCAACTGCCCCCTAAGAGATACGCAGTATTTC
v_gene: TRBV5-6; abundance: once; d_gene: .; j_gene: TRBJ2-2; CDR3aa: CTSSLPGVATRELFF; CDR3nt: TGTACCAGCAGCCTCCCAGGGGTTGCCACCAGGGAGCTGTTTTTT
v_gene: TRBV12-3/TRBV12-4; abundance: .; d_gene: TRBD2; j_gene: TRBJ2-7; CDR3aa: CACSFRREAYGQYF; CDR3nt: TGTGCCTGCAGTTTCCGGCGGGAGGCCTACGGGCAGTACTTC
v_gene: TRBV6-5; abundance: .; d_gene: .; j_gene: TRBJ1-4; CDR3aa: CANIGTAKKLFF; CDR3nt: TGTGCCAACATCGGGACTGCGAAAAAACTGTTTTTT
v_gene: TRBV11-2; abundance: .; d_gene: TRBD1; j_gene: TRBJ1-1; CDR3aa: CANRGTGGKGTEAFF; CDR3nt: TGTGCCAACAGGGGGACAGGGGGCAAGGGCACTGAAGCTTTCTTT
v_gene: TRBV6-2/TRBV6-3; abundance: once; d_gene: TRBD1; j_gene: TRBJ1-2; CDR3aa: CASNRQGGYGYTF; CDR3nt: TGTGCTAGCAACAGACAGGGCGGCTATGGCTACACCTTC
v_gene: TRBV29-1; abundance: .; d_gene: .; j_gene: TRBJ2-1; CDR3aa: CSVVPQPSYNEQFF; CDR3nt: TGCAGCGTTGTACCCCAGCCCTCATACAATGAGCAGTTCTTC
v_gene: TRBV12-3/TRBV12-4; abundance: once; d_gene: .; j_gene: TRBJ2-1; CDR3aa: CASRSGTSYNKQFF; CDR3nt: TGTGCTAGCAGAAGCGGAACCTCCTACAATAAGCAGTTCTTC
v_gene: TRBV19; abundance: .; d_gene: TRBD1; j_gene: TRBJ1-5; CDR3aa: CASNWGQSNQPQHF; CDR3nt: TGTGCCAGTAACTGGGGACAGAGCAATCAGCCCCAGCATTTT
v_gene: TRBV5-1; abundance: few; d_gene: .; j_gene: TRBJ2-5; CDR3aa: CASTPQGEGNWETQYF; CDR3nt: TGCGCCAGCACTCCCCAGGGCGAGGGGAATTGGGAGACCCAGTACTTC
v_gene: TRBV10-1; abundance: many; d_gene: TRBD1; j_gene: TRBJ2-7; CDR3aa: CASSDSRTGDYEQYF; CDR3nt: TGCGCCAGCAGTGACTCCCGGACAGGGGACTACGAGCAGTACTTC
v_gene: TRBV4-1; abundance: .; d_gene: TRBD1; j_gene: TRBJ2-7; CDR3aa: CASSQIPDRGLYEQYF; CDR3nt: TGCGCAAGCAGCCAAATCCCCGACAGGGGGCTTTACGAGCAGTACTTC
v_gene: TRBV5-4; abundance: .; d_gene: .; j_gene: TRBJ2-5; CDR3aa: CASSPTVGEREAQYF; CDR3nt: TGTGCCAGCAGTCCAACGGTAGGGGAAAGAGAGGCCCAGTACTTC
v_gene: TRBV14; abundance: .; d_gene: .; j_gene: TRBJ1-6; CDR3aa: CASSLKFIGASPFHF; CDR3nt: TGTGCCAGTAGCCTAAAATTTATAGGGGCGTCACCCTTCCACTTT
v_gene: TRBV11-2; abundance: .; d_gene: .; j_gene: TRBJ2-1; CDR3aa: CVSSLSGGPLEQFF; CDR3nt: TGTGTCAGCAGCTTATCTGGAGGGCCGCTTGAGCAGTTCTTC
v_gene: TRBV29-1; abundance: once; d_gene: .; j_gene: TRBJ1-1; CDR3aa: CIGDGGGPEAFF; CDR3nt: TGCATCGGGGACGGGGGCGGTCCTGAAGCTTTCTTT
v_gene: TRBV7-3; abundance: .; d_gene: .; j_gene: TRBJ1-2; CDR3aa: CAGSLGGGEGYTF; CDR3nt: TGTGCCGGCAGCTTAGGAGGAGGGGAGGGCTACACCTTC
v_gene: TRBV11-2; abundance: .; d_gene: .; j_gene: TRBJ1-2; CDR3aa: CASRIGAGFGYTF; CDR3nt: TGTGCCAGCAGGATAGGGGCCGGTTTTGGCTACACTTTC
v_gene: TRBV28; abundance: .; d_gene: TRBD2; j_gene: TRBJ2-3; CDR3aa: CVSSWGTSGMTDTQYF; CDR3nt: TGTGTCAGCAGTTGGGGGACTAGCGGGATGACAGATACGCAGTATTTT
v_gene: TRBV6-6; abundance: .; d_gene: .; j_gene: TRBJ1-1; CDR3aa: CASSPTLAGRAEASF; CDR3nt: TGTGCCAGCAGTCCGACACTTGCGGGTAGAGCTGAAGCTTCCTTT
v_gene: TRBV2; abundance: few; d_gene: TRBD1; j_gene: TRBJ1-2; CDR3aa: CASSEALRDRGGGYTF; CDR3nt: TGTGCCAGCAGTGAAGCGCTTCGGGACAGGGGTGGTGGCTACACCTTC
v_gene: TRBV29-1; abundance: .; d_gene: .; j_gene: TRBJ1-5; CDR3aa: CSVACASRQSQHF; CDR3nt: TGCAGCGTTGCGTGTGCCTCCCGCCAGTCCCAGCATTTT
v_gene: TRBV11-3; abundance: medium-sized; d_gene: TRBD1; j_gene: TRBJ2-2; CDR3aa: CASSSGQGYTGELFF; CDR3nt: TGTGCCAGCAGCTCGGGACAGGGTTACACCGGGGAGCTGTTTTTT
v_gene: TRBV6-5; abundance: once; d_gene: TRBD2; j_gene: TRBJ2-2; CDR3aa: CTSSYSDLGLAVVELFF; CDR3nt: TGTACCAGCAGTTACTCAGACCTGGGACTAGCCGTCGTGGAGCTGTTTTTT
v_gene: TRBV11-2; abundance: .; d_gene: TRBD2; j_gene: TRBJ2-7; CDR3aa: CTSSYGGRTLGNEQYF; CDR3nt: TGTACCAGCAGCTACGGCGGGAGGACCTTGGGAAACGAGCAGTACTTC
v_gene: TRBV6-5; abundance: .; d_gene: .; j_gene: TRBJ2-1; CDR3aa: CARSYLGNEQFF; CDR3nt: TGTGCCAGGAGTTATTTGGGAAATGAGCAGTTCTTC
v_gene: TRBV11-1; abundance: .; d_gene: TRBD2; j_gene: TRBJ2-3; CDR3aa: CDSSLRRRAGESHF; CDR3nt: TGTGACAGTAGCTTAAGGCGACGTGCGGGAGAGTCTCACTTT
v_gene: TRBV6-5; abundance: .; d_gene: .; j_gene: TRBJ2-1; CDR3aa: CASSRTSNLYNEQFF; CDR3nt: TGTGCCAGTAGTCGAACTAGCAATCTATACAATGAGCAGTTCTTC
v_gene: TRBV7-9; abundance: many; d_gene: .; j_gene: TRBJ1-1; CDR3aa: CASSLRGTSLNTEAFF; CDR3nt: TGTGCCAGCAGCTTACGCGGCACTTCTTTGAACACTGAAGCTTTCTTT
v_gene: TRBV5-1; abundance: many; d_gene: .; j_gene: TRBJ2-1; CDR3aa: CASSLDTGYNEQFF; CDR3nt: TGCGCCAGCAGCTTGGATACAGGGTACAATGAGCAGTTCTTC
v_gene: TRBV29-1; abundance: .; d_gene: TRBD1; j_gene: TRBJ1-2; CDR3aa: CSVDMTGGSYGCTF; CDR3nt: TGCAGCGTTGATATGACAGGGGGTTCCTATGGCTGCACCTTC
v_gene: TRBV4-1; abundance: .; d_gene: .; j_gene: TRBJ2-1; CDR3aa: CANSQAEGPYNEQFF; CDR3nt: TGTGCCAACAGCCAAGCCGAGGGCCCCTACAATGAGCAGTTCTTC
v_gene: TRBV12-3/TRBV12-4; abundance: many; d_gene: TRBD2; j_gene: TRBJ2-7; CDR3aa: CASSFHTSGSSYEQYF; CDR3nt: TGTGCCAGCAGTTTCCATACTAGCGGAAGCTCCTACGAGCAGTACTTC
v_gene: TRBV6-2/TRBV6-3; abundance: .; d_gene: TRBD1; j_gene: TRBJ2-7; CDR3aa: CASSPVGQQLYDHYF; CDR3nt: TGTGCCAGCAGCCCTGTGGGACAGCAGCTCTACGATCACTACTTC
v_gene: TRBV4-2; abundance: .; d_gene: .; j_gene: TRBJ2-1; CDR3aa: CASSQDVEGAYNKQFF; CDR3nt: TGTGCCAGCAGCCAAGATGTGGAAGGAGCCTACAATAAGCAGTTCTTC
v_gene: TRBV11-3; abundance: .; d_gene: .; j_gene: TRBJ1-2; CDR3aa: CASSFSTNGHTF; CDR3nt: TGTGCCAGCAGCTTTAGTACGAATGGCCACACCTTC
v_gene: TRBV11-3; abundance: .; d_gene: TRBD1; j_gene: TRBJ1-1; CDR3aa: CASSLDTGGTEAFF; CDR3nt: TGTGCCAGCAGCTTAGATACAGGGGGCACTGAAGCTTTCTTT
v_gene: TRBV5-4; abundance: .; d_gene: TRBD2; j_gene: TRBJ2-1; CDR3aa: CASSLTPNGRGSYNEQFF; CDR3nt: TGTGCCAGCAGCTTGACTCCTAACGGGAGGGGGTCCTACAATGAACAGTTCTTC
v_gene: TRBV5-5; abundance: .; d_gene: .; j_gene: TRBJ1-1; CDR3aa: CASSFPTRNTEAIF; CDR3nt: TGTGCCAGCAGCTTTCCGACAAGGAACACAGAAGCTATCTTT
v_gene: TRBV10-1; abundance: once; d_gene: .; j_gene: TRBJ1-1; CDR3aa: CASCSSSYEAFF; CDR3nt: TGCGCCAGCTGTTCCTCGTCCTATGAAGCTTTCTTT
v_gene: TRBV6-5; abundance: .; d_gene: .; j_gene: TRBJ2-1; CDR3aa: CTSSYLNSSNEQFF; CDR3nt: TGTACCAGCAGTTACTTGAATAGTAGCAATGAGCAGTTCTTC
v_gene: TRBV30; abundance: many; d_gene: .; j_gene: TRBJ2-7; CDR3aa: CAWGGRPFYEQYF; CDR3nt: TGTGCCTGGGGGGGTCGGCCGTTCTACGAGCAGTACTTC
v_gene: TRBV6-1; abundance: once; d_gene: TRBD1; j_gene: TRBJ2-7; CDR3aa: CASNTGTGVGDRYF; CDR3nt: TGTGCCAGCAATACAGGGACAGGGGTCGGCGACCGGTACTTC
v_gene: TRBV6-6; abundance: many; d_gene: .; j_gene: TRBJ1-3; CDR3aa: CASSSFGNTIYF; CDR3nt: TGTGCCAGCAGTTCCTTCGGAAACACCATATATTTT
v_gene: TRBV11-2; abundance: .; d_gene: .; j_gene: TRBJ2-4; CDR3aa: CASTTSAVAKKIQYF; CDR3nt: TGTGCCAGCACCACTTCGGCCGTAGCCAAAAAAATTCAGTACTTC
v_gene: TRBV29-1; abundance: .; d_gene: .; j_gene: TRBJ2-2; CDR3aa: CNVGVSTGELFF; CDR3nt: TGCAACGTTGGTGTAAGCACCGGGGAGTTGTTTTTT